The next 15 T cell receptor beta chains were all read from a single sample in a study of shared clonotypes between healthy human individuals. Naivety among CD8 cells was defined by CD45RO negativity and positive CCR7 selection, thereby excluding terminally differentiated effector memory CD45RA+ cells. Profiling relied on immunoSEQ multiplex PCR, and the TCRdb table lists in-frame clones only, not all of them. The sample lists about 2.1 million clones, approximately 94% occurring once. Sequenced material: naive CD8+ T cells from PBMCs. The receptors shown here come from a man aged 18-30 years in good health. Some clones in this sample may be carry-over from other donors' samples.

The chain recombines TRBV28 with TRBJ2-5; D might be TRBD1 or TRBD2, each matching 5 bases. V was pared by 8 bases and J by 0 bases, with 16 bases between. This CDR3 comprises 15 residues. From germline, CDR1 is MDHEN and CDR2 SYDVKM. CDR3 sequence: CASYGTTEYQETQYF. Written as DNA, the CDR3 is TGTGCCAGCTATGGGACGACCGAGTACCAAGAGACCCAGTACTTC.

The CDR3 DNA reads TGTGCCAGCAGCTTCCCCGCTAGCGCAGCGGGCAATGAGCAGTTCTTC. Protein: CASSFPASAAGNEQFF. The V call is TRBV7-9, the J call TRBJ2-1; D perhaps matches TRBD2 (6 bases). Germline values: CDR1 SEHNR, CDR2 FQNEAQ (reference sequence). The CDR3 runs 16 residues. With 3 bases removed from V and 6 bases from J, the gap between germline ends came to 18 bases.

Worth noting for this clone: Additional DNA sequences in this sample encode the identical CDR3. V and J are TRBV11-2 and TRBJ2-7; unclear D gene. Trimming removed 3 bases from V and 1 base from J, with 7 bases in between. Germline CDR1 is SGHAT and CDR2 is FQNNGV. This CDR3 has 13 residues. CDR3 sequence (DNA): TGTGCCAGCAGCTTTAGTCTGTCCTACGAGCAGTACTTC. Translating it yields CASSFSLSYEQYF.

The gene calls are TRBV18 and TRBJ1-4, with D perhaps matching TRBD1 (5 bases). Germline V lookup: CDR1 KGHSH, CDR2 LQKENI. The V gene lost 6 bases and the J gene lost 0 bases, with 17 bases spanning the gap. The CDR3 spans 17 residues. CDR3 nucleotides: TGTGCCAGCTCCCCCGGCACAGGTCTTGCAACTAATGAAAAACTGTTTTTT. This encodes CASSPGTGLATNEKLFF.

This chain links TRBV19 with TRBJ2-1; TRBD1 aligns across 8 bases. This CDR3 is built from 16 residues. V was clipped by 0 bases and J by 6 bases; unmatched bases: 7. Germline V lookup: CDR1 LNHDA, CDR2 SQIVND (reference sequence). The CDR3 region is CASSIEGDRILNEQFF. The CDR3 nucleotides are TGTGCCAGTAGTATAGAAGGGGACAGGATACTCAATGAGCAGTTCTTC. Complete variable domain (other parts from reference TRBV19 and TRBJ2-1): DGGITQSPKYLFRKEGQNVTLSCEQNLNHDAMYWYRQDPGQGLRLIYYSQIVNDFQKGDIAEGYSVSREKKESFPLTVTSAQKNPTAFYLCASSIEGDRILNEQFFGPGTRLTVL.

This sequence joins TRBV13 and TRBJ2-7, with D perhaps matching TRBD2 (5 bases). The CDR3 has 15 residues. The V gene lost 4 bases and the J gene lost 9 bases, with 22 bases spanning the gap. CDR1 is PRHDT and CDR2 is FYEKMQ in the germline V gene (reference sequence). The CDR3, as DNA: TGTGCCAGCAGCTCCCCCCGAAGCGAGGACTCCGTGCAGTACTTC. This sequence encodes CASSSPRSEDSVQYF.

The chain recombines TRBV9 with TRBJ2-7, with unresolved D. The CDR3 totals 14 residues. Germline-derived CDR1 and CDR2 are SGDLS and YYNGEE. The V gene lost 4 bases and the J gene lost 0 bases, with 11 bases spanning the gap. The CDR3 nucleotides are TGTGCCAGCAGCCCCGCCTTAGACTCCTACGAGCAGTACTTC. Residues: CASSPALDSYEQYF.

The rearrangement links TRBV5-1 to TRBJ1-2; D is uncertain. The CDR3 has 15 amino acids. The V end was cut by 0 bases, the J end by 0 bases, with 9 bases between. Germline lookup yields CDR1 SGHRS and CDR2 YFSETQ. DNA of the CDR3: TGCGCCAGCAGCTTGGCGTCTTATACTAACTATGGCTACACCTTC. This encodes CASSLASYTNYGYTF.

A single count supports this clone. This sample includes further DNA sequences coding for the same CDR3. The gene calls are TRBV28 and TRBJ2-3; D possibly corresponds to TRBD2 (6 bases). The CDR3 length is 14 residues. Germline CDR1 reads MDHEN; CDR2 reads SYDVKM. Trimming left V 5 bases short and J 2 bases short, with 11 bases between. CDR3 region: CASSISGNTDTQYF. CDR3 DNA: TGTGCCAGCAGTATTAGCGGTAACACAGATACGCAGTATTTT. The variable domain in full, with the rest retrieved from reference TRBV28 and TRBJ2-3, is DVKVTQSSRYLVKRTGEKVFLECVQDMDHENMFWYRQDPGLGLRLIYFSYDVKMKEKGDIPEGYSVSREKKERFSLILESASTNQTSMYLCASSISGNTDTQYFGPGTRLTVL.

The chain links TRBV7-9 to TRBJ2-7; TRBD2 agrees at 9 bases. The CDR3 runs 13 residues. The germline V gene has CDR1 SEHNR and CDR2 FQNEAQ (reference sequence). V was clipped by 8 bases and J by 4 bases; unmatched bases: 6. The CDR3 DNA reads TGTGCCAGCGCTAGCGGGGCATTATACGAGCAGTACTTC. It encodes CASASGALYEQYF.

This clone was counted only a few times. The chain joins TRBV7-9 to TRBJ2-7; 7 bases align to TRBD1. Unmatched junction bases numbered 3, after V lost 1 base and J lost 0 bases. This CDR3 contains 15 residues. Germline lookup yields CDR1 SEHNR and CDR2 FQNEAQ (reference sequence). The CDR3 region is CASSLGTGSSYEQYF. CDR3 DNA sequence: TGTGCCAGCAGCTTAGGGACAGGCAGCTCCTACGAGCAGTACTTC.

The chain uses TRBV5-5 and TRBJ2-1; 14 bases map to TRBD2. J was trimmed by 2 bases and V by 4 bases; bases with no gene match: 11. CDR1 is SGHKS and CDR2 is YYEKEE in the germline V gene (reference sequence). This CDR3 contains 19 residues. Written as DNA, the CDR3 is TGTGCCAGCAGCCTGTCGGGGACTAGCGGGAGTATCCCCTACAATGAGCAGTTCTTC. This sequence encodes CASSLSGTSGSIPYNEQFF.

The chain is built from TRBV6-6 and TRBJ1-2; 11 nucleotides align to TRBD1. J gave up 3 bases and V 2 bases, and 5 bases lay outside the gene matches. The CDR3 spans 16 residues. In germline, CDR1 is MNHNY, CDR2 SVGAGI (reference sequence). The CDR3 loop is CASSYTGQGVHYGYTF. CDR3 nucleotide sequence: TGTGCCAGCAGTTACACGGGACAGGGGGTTCACTATGGCTACACCTTC.

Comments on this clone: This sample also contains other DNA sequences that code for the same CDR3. In nucleotides, the CDR3 is TGTGCCAGCAGTTTAGGTGGGAGAGCTTACAATGAGCAGTTCTTC. It yields the protein CASSLGGRAYNEQFF. The V call is TRBV27, the J call TRBJ2-1, with D tentatively TRBD2 (5 bases). There are 15 residues in the CDR3. Germline V gene data show CDR1 as MNHEY and CDR2 as SMNVEV (reference sequence). V lost 2 bases, J lost 4 bases, and 12 bases lay in between.

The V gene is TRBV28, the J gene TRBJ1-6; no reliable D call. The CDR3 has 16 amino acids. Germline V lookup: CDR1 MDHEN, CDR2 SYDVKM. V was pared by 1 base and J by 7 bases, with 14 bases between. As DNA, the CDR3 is TGTGCCAGCAGTTTATCTGCGGGCGGAGGAAATTCACCCCTCCACTTT. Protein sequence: CASSLSAGGGNSPLHF.